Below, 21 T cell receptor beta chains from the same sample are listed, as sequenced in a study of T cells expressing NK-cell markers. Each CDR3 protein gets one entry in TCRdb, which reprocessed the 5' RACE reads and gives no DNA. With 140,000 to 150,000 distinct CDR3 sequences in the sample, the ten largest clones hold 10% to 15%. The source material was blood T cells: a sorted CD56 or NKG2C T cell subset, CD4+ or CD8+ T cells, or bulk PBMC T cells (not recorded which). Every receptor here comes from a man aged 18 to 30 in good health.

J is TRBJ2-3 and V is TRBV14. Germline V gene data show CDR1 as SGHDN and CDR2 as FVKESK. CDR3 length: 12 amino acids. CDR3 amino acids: CASSFLTDTQYF. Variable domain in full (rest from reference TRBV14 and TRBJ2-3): EAGVTQFPSHSVIEKGQTVTLRCDPISGHDNLYWYRRVMGKEIKFLLHFVKESKQDESGMPNNRFLAERTGGTYSTLKVQPAELEDSGVYFCASSFLTDTQYFGPGTRLTVL.

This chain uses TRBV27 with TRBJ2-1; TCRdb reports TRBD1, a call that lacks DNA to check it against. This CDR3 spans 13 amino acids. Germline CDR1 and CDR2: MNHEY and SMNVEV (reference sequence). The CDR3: CASTSGLINEQFF.

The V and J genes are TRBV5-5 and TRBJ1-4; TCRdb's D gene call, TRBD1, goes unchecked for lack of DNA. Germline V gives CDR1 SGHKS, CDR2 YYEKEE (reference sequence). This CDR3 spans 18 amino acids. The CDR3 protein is CASSLAQTVQTPNEKLFF.

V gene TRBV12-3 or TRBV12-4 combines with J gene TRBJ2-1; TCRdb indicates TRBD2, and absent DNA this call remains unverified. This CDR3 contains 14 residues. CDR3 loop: CASSLAGTQNEQFF.

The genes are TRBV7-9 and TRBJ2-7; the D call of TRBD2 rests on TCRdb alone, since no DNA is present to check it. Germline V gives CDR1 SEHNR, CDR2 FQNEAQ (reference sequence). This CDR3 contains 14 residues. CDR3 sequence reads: CASTMGLAGYEQYF.

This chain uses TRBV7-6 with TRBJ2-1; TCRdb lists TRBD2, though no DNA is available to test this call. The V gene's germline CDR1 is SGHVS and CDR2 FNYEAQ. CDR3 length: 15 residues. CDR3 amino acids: CASSPGRGMGDEQFF. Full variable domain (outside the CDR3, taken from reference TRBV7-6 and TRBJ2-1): GAGVSQSPRYKVTKRGQDVALRCDPISGHVSLYWYRQALGQGPEFLTYFNYEAQQDKSGLPNDRFSAERPEGSISTLTIQRTEQRDSAMYRCASSPGRGMGDEQFFGPGTRLTVL.

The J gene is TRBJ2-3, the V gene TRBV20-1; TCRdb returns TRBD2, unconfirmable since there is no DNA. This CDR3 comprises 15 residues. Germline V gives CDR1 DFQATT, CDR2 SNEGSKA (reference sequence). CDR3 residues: CSARAASGSTDTQYF.

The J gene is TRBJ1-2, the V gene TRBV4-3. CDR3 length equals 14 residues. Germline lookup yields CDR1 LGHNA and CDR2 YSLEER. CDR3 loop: CASSHLGTNYGYTF.

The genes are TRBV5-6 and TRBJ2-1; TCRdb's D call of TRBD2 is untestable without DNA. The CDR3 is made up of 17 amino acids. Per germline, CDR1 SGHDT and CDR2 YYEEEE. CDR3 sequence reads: CASSSILAERNYNEQFF.

The CDR3 is CSATGLAGQRGTQYF. The V and J genes are TRBV20-1 and TRBJ2-3; TCRdb returns TRBD2, unconfirmable since there is no DNA. The germline V gene has CDR1 DFQATT and CDR2 SNEGSKA (reference sequence). This CDR3 has 15 residues.

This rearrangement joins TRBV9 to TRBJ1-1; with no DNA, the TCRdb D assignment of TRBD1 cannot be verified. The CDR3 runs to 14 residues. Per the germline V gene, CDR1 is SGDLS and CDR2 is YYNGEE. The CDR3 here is CASSEAGAGTEAFF.

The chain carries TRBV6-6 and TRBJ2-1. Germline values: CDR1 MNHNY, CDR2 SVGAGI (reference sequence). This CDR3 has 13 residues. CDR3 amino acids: CASSYSTYNEQFF.

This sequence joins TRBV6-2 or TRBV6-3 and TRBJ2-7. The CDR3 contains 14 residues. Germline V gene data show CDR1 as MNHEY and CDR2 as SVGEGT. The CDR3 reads CASSFHVGSYEQYF.

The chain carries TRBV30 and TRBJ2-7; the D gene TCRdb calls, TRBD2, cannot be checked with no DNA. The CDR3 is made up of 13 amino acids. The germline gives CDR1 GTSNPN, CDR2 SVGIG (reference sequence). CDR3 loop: CAWKAGDSYEQYF.

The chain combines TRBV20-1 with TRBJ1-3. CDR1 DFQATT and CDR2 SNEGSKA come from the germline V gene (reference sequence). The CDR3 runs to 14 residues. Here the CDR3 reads CSAPTLTGGNTIYF.

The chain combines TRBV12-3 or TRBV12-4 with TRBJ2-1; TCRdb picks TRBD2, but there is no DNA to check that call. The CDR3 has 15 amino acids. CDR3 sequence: CASSDRGLAGDEQFF.

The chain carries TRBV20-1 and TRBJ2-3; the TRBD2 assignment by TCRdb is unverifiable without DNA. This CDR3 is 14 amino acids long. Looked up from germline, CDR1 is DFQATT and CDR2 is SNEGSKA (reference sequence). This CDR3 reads CSARSAGGVDTQYF.

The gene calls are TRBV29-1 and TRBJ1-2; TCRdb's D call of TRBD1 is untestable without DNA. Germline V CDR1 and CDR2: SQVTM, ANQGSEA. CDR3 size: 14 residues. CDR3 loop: CSVRSGTGSGGYTF.

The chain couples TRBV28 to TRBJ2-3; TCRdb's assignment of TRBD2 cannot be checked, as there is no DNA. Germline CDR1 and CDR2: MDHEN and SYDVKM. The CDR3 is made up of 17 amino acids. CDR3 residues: CASSFGGQLYLVDTQYF.

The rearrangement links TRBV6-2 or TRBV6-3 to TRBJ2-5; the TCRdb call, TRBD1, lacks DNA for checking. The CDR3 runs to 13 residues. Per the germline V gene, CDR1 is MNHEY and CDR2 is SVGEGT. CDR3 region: CASSRVVQETQYF.

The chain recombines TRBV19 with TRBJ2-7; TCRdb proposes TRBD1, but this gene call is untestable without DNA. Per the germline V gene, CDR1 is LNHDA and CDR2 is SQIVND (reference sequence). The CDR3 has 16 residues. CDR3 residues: CASSIRSQGASYEQYF.